The T cell receptor (beta chain) described here comes from a study of shared clonotypes between healthy human individuals. Points from the study as a whole: Richness estimates generally favored naive over memory subsets. Non-shared clonotypes displayed generation probabilities falling below those of clonotypes present in all four donors. Few donors restricted represented genetic and exposure-history diversity.

CDR1 is SNHLY, CDR2 FYNNEI, per germline. The CDR3 contains 14 residues. Trimming took 5 bases from V and 0 from J; bases not matched to a gene: 3. CD4+ cell separation produced CD45RA+ naive and CD45RA-negative memory subsets. TCRdb's copy holds only in-frame clones and misses some; the assay was immunoSEQ multiplex PCR. The sample includes a few million clones, 85% to 95% of them seen just once. This clone was observed a handful of times. Its antigen is unknown. This CDR3 is also generated by other DNA sequences in the sample. The rearrangement joins TRBV2 to TRBJ1-1; 7 positions agree with TRBD1. This clonotype was sampled from a man aged 18-30 years in good health. Sequenced input: naive CD4+ T cells sorted from blood. Subset indicated: CD45RA+ positively selected. CDR3 nucleotide sequence: TGTGCCAGCAGTCCTGACAGGGTGAACACTGAAGCTTTCTTT. It is translated as CASSPDRVNTEAFF.